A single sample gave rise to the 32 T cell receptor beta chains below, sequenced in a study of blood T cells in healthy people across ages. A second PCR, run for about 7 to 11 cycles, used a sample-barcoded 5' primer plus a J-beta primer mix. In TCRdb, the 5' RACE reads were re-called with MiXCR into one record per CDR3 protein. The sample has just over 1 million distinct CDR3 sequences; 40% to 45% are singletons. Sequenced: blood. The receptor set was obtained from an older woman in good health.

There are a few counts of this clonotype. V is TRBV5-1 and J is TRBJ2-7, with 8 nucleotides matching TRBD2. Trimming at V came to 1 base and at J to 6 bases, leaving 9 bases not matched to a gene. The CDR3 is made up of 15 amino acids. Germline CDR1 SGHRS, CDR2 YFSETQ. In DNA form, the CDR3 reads TGCGCCAGCAGCTTGAGGCCGGGACTAGTGAGCGAGCAGTACTTC. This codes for CASSLRPGLVSEQYF.

CDR3 protein: CASSLSAGISYEQYF. DNA of the CDR3: TGTGCCAGCAGCTTGTCAGCGGGCATCTCCTACGAGCAGTACTTC. The chain joins TRBV7-3 to TRBJ2-7, with TRBD2 as a possible D gene (6 bases). This CDR3 is built from 15 residues. Trimming pared 3 bases from V and 0 bases from J, leaving 12 bases between. The germline CDR1 and CDR2 sequences are SGHTA and FQGTGA.

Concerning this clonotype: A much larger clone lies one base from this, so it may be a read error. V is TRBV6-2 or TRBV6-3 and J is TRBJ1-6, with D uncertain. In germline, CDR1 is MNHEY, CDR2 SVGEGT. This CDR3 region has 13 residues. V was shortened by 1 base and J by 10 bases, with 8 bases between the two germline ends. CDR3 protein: CASSYYQESPLHF. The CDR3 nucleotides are TGTGCCAGCAGTTACTATCAGGAGTCACCCCTCCACTTT.

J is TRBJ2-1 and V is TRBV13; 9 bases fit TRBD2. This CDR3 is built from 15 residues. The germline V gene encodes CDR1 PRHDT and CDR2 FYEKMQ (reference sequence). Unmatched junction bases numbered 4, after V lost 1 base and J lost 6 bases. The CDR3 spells CASSLVSGRINEQFF. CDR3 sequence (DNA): TGTGCCAGCAGCTTAGTTAGCGGGAGAATCAATGAGCAGTTCTTC.

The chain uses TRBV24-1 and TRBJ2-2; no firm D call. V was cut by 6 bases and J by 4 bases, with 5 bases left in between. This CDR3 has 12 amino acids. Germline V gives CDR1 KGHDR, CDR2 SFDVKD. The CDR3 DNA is TGTGCCACCAGTCCCTTCACCGGGGAGCTGTTTTTT. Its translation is CATSPFTGELFF.

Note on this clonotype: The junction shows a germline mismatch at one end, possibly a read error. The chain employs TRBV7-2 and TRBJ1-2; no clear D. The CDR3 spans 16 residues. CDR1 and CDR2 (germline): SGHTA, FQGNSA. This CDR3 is CACSYIGSALNYGYTF. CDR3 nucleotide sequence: TGTGCCTGCAGCTATATTGGGTCAGCCCTCAACTATGGCTACACCTTC. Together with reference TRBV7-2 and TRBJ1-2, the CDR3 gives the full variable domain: GAGVSQSPSNKVTEKGKDVELRCDPISGHTALYWYRQSLGQGLEFLIYFQGNSAPDKSGLPSDRFSAERTGGSVSTLTIQRTQQEDSAVYLCACSYIGSALNYGYTFGSGTRLTVV.

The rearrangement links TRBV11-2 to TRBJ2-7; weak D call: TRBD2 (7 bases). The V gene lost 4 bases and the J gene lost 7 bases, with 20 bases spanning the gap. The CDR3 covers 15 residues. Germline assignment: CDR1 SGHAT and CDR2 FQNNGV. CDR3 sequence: CASSWEGGSYNEQYF. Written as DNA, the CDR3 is TGTGCCAGCAGCTGGGAGGGGGGCTCCTACAATGAGCAGTACTTC. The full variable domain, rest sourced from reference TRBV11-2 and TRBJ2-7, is EAGVAQSPRYKIIEKRQSVAFWCNPISGHATLYWYQQILGQGPKLLIQFQNNGVVDDSQLPKDRFSAERLKGVDSTLKIQPAKLEDSAVYLCASSWEGGSYNEQYFGPGTRLTVT.

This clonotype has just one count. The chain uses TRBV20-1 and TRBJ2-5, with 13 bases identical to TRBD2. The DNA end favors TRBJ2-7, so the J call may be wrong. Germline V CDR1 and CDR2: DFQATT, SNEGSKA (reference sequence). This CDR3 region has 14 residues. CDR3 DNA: TGCAGTGCCGGAGGACTAGCGGGAGACTACGAGCAGTACTTC. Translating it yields CSAGGLAGDYEQYF.

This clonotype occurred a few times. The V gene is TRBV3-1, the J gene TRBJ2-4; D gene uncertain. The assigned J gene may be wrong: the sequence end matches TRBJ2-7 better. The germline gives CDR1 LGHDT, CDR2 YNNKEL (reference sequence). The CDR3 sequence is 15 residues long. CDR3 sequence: CASSQTPRPNYEQYF. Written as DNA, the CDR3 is TGTGCCAGCAGCCAGACTCCGAGACCGAACTACGAGCAGTACTTC.

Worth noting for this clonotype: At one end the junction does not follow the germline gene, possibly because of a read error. The CDR3 reads CASSPGLAGALNEQYF. The CDR3, as DNA: TGCGCCAGCTCACCGGGACTAGCGGGGGCCCTCAATGAGCAGTACTTC. The chain couples TRBV18 to TRBJ2-1; TRBD2 matches 14 bases. The DNA end is a closer match to TRBJ2-7, so the J assignment may be wrong. The CDR3 runs to 16 residues. The germline V gene has CDR1 KGHSH and CDR2 LQKENI.

CDR3 loop: CASSEGQGRQQFF. In DNA, the CDR3 is TGTGCCAGCAGTGAAGGACAGGGCCGACAGCAGTTCTTC. V gene TRBV6-4 combines with J gene TRBJ2-1, with 8 bases fitting TRBD1. Germline CDR1 reads MRHNA; CDR2 reads SNTAGT. V shed 3 bases and J 11 bases; nucleotides not matched to a gene: 6. The CDR3 sequence is 13 residues long.

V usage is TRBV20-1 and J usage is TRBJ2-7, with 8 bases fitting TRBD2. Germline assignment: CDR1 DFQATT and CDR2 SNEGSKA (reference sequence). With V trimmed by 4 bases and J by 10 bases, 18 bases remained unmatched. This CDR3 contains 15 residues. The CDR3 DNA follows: TGCAGTGCTACACCAAGCGGGGGAGTCAGAGAGATCCAGTACTTC. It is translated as CSATPSGGVREIQYF.

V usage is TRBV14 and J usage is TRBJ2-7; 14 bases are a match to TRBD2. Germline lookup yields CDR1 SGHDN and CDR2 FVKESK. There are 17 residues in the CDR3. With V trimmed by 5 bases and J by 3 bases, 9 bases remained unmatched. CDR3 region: CASSGTSGRVRDYEQYF. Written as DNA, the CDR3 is TGTGCCAGCAGCGGGACTAGCGGGAGAGTGAGGGACTACGAGCAGTACTTC.

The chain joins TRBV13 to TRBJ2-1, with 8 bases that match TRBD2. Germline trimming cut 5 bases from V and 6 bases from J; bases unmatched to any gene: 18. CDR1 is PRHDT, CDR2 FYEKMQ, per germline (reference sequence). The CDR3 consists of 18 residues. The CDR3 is CASSPLAEAGVNGNEQFF. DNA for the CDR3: TGTGCCAGCAGCCCACTAGCTGAAGCGGGAGTGAATGGCAATGAGCAGTTCTTC.

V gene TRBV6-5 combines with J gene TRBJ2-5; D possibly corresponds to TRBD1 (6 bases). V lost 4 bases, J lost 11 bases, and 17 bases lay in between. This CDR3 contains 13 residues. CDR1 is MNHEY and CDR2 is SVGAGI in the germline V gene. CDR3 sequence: CASSWAGSGEQYF. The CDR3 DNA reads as TGTGCCAGCAGTTGGGCAGGGTCAGGGGAGCAGTACTTC.

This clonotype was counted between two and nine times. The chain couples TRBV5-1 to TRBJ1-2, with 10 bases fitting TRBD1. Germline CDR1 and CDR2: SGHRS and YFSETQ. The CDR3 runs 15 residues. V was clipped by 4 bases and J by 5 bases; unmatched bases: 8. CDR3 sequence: CASSIGTGVFYGYTF. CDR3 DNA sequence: TGCGCCAGCAGCATCGGGACAGGGGTTTTTTATGGCTACACCTTC.

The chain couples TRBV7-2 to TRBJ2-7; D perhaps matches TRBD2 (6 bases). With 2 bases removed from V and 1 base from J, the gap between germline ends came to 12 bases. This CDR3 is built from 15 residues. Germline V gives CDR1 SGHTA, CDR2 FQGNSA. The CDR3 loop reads CASSLTGDPSYEQYF. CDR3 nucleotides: TGTGCCAGCAGCTTAACGGGGGATCCGTCCTACGAGCAGTACTTC.

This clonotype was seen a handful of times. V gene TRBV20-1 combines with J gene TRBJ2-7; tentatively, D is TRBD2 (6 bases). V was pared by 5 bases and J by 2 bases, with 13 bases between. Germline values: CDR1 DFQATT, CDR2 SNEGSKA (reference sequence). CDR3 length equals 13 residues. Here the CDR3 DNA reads TGCAGTGCTGGGACTTTATTGCCCTACGAGCAGTACTTC. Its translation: CSAGTLLPYEQYF.

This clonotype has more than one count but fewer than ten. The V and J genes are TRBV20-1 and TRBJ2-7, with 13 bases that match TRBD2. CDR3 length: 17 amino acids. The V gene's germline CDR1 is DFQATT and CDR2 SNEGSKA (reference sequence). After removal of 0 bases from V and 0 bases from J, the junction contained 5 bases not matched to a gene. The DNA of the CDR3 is TGCAGTGCTAGAGATGAAGGGACTAGCGGGATCTCCTACGAGCAGTACTTC. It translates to CSARDEGTSGISYEQYF.

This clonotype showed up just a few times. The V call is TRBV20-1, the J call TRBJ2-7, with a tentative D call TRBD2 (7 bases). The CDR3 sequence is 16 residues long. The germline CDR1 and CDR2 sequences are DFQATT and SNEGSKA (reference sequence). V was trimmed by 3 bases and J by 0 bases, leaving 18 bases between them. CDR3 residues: CSASLGGAGSSYEQYF. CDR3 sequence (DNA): TGCAGTGCTAGTTTAGGGGGGGCAGGGAGCTCCTACGAGCAGTACTTC.

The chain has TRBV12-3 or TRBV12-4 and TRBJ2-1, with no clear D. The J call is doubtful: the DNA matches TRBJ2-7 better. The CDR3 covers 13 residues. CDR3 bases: TGTGCCAGCAGCCAGACCTCCTACAATGAGCAGTACTTC. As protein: CASSQTSYNEQYF.

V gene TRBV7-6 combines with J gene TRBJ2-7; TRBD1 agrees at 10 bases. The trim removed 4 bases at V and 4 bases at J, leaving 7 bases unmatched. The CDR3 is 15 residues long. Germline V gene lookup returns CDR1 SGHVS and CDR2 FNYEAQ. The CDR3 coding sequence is TGTGCCAGCAGCTCCGACAGGGGGCAAAGGTACGAGCAGTACTTC. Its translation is CASSSDRGQRYEQYF.

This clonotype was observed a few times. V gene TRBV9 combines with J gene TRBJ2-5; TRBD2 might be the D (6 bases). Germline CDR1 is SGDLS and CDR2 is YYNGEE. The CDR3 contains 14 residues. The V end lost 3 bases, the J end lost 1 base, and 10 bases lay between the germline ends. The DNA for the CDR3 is TGTGCCAGCAGCGGGACTACCTTCCAAGAGACCCAGTACTTC. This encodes CASSGTTFQETQYF. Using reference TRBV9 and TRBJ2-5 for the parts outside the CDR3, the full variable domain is DSGVTQTPKHLITATGQRVTLRCSPRSGDLSVYWYQQSLDQGLQFLIQYYNGEERAKGNILERFSAQQFPDLHSELNLSSLELGDSALYFCASSGTTFQETQYFGPGTRLLVL.

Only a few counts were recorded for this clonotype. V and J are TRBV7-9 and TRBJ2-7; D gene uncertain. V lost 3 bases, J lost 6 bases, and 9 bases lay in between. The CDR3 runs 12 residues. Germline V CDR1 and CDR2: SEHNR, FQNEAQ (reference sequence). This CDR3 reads CASSFGDTEQYF. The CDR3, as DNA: TGTGCCAGCAGCTTTGGGGATACCGAGCAGTACTTC.

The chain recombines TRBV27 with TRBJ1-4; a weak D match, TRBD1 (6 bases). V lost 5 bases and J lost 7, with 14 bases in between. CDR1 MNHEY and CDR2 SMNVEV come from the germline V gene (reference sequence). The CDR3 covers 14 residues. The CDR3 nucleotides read TGTGCCAGCAGTCACAGGGCCCCAAGTGAAAAACTGTTTTTT. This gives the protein CASSHRAPSEKLFF. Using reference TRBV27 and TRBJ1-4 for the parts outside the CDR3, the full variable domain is EAQVTQNPRYLITVTGKKLTVTCSQNMNHEYMSWYRQDPGLGLRQIYYSMNVEVTDKGDVPEGYKVSRKEKRNFPLILESPSPNQTSLYFCASSHRAPSEKLFFGSGTQLSVL.

CDR3: CASSGTSGPYYEQYF. As DNA, the CDR3 is TGTGCCAGCAGCGGGACTAGCGGGCCATACTACGAGCAGTACTTC. V gene TRBV11-3 combines with J gene TRBJ2-7; TRBD2 matches at 12 bases. The length of the CDR3 is 15 residues. Per germline, CDR1 SGHNT and CDR2 YENEEA. V trimming: 5 bases; J trimming: 3 bases; junction bases outside the gene matches: 5.

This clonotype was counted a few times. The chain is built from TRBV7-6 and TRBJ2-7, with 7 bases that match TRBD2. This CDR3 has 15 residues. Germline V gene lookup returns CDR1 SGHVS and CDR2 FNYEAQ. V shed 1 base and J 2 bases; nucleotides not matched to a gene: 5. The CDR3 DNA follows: TGTGCCAGCAGCTTAGATGCTAGCGGAGCCTACGAGCAGTACTTC. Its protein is CASSLDASGAYEQYF.

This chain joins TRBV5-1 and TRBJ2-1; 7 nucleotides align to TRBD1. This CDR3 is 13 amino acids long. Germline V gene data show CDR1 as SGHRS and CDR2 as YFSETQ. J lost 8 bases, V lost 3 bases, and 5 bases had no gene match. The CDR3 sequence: CASSSQGVDEQFF. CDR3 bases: TGCGCCAGCAGCTCTCAGGGGGTAGATGAGCAGTTCTTC.

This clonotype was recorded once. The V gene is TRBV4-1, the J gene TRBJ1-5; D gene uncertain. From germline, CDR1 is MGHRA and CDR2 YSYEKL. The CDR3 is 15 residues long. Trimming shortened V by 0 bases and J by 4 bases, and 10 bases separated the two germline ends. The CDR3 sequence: CASSQEGYGNQPQHF. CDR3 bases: TGCGCCAGCAGCCAAGAGGGATATGGTAATCAGCCCCAGCATTTT.

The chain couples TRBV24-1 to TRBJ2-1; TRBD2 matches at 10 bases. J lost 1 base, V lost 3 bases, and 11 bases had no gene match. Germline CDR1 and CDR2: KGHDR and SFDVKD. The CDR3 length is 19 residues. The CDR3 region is CATSDPSTSGDRSYNEQFF. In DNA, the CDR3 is TGTGCCACCAGTGATCCCTCCACTAGCGGGGACCGTTCCTACAATGAGCAGTTCTTC.

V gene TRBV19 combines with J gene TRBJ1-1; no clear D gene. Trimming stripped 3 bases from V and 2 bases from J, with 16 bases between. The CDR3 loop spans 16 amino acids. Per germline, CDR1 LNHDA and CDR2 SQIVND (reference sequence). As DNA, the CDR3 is TGTGCCAGTAGTATCCCTGGTAAGGGCATAAACACTGAAGCTTTCTTT. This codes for CASSIPGKGINTEAFF.

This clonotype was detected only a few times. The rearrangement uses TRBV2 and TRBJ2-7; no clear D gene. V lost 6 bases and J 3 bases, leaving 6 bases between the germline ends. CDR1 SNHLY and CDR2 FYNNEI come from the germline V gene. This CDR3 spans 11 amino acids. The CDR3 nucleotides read TGTGCCAGCAGGGAAAACTACGAGCAGTACTTC. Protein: CASRENYEQYF.